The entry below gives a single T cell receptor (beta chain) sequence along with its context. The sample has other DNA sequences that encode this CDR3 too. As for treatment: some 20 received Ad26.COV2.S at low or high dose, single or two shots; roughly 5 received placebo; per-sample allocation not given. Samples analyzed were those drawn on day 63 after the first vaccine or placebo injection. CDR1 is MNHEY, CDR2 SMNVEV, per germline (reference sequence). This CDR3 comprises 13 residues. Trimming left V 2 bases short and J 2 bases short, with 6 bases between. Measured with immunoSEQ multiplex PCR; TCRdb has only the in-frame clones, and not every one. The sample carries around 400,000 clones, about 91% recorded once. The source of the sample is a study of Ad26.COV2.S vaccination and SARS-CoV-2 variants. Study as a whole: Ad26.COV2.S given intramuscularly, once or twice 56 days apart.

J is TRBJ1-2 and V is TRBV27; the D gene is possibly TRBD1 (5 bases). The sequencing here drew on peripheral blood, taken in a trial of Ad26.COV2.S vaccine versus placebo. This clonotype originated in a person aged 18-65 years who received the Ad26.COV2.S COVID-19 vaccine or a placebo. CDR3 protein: CASSLKGNYGYTF. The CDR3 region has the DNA TGTGCCAGCAGTTTAAAGGGGAACTATGGCTACACCTTC.